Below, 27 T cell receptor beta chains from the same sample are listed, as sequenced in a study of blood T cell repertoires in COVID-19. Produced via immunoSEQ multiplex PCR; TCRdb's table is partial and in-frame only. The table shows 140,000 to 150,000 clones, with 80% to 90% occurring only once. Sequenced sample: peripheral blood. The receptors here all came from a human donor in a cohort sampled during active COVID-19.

CDR3 protein: CASSLVQGSNYGYTF. DNA for the CDR3: TGTGCCAGCAGCTTAGTGCAGGGCTCTAACTATGGCTACACCTTC. The rearrangement joins TRBV7-2 to TRBJ1-2; perhaps TRBD1 as D (5 bases). With 1 base removed from V and 0 bases from J, the gap between germline ends came to 9 bases. Germline lookup yields CDR1 SGHTA and CDR2 FQGNSA. The CDR3 is 15 residues long.

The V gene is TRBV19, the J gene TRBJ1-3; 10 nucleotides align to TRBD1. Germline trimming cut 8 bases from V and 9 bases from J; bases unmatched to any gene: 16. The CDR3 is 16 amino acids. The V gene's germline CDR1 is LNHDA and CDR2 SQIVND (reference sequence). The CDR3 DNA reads TGTGCCAGTTGCGTCCGGGACAGGGGAACCCCGGGCACCATATATTTT. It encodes CASCVRDRGTPGTIYF. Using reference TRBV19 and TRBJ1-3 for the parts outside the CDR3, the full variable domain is DGGITQSPKYLFRKEGQNVTLSCEQNLNHDAMYWYRQDPGQGLRLIYYSQIVNDFQKGDIAEGYSVSREKKESFPLTVTSAQKNPTAFYLCASCVRDRGTPGTIYFGEGSWLTVV.

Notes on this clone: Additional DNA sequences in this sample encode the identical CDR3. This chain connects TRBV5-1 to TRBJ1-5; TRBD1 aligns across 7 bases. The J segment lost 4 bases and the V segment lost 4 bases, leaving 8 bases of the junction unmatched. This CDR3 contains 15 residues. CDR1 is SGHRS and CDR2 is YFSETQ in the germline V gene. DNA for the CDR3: TGCGCCAGCAGCCCCGGGACAGCCTTTAATCAGCCCCAGCATTTT. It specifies CASSPGTAFNQPQHF.

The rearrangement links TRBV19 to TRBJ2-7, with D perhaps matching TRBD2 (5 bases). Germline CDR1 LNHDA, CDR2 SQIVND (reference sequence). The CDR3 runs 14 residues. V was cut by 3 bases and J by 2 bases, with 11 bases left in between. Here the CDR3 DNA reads TGTGCCAGTAGTATCGCGGGCCCTACCTACGAGCAGTACTTC. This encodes CASSIAGPTYEQYF.

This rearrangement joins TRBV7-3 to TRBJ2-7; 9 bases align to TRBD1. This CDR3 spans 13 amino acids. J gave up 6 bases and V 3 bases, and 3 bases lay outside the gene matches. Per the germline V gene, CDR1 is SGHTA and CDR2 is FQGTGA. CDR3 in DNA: TGTGCCAGCAGCTTGCAGACAGGGGGCGAGCAGTACTTC. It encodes CASSLQTGGEQYF.

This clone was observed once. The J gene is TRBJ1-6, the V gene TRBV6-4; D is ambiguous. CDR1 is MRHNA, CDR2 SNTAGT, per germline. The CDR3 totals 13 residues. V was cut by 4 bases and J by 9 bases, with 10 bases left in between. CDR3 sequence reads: CASSGEVGSPLHF. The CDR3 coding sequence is TGTGCCAGCAGTGGCGAAGTCGGTTCACCCCTCCACTTT.

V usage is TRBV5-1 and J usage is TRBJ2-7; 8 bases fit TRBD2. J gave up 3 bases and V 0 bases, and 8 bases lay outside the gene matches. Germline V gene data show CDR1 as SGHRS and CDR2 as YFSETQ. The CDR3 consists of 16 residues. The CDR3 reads CASSLAGGGPSYEQYF. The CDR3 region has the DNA TGCGCCAGCAGCTTGGCGGGGGGGGGACCCAGCTACGAGCAGTACTTC.

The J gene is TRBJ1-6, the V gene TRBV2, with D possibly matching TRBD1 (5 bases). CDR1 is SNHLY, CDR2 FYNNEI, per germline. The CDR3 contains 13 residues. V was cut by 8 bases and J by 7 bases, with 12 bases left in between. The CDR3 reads CASRTPGNSPLHF. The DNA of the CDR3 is TGTGCCAGCCGGACACCGGGCAATTCACCCCTCCACTTT.

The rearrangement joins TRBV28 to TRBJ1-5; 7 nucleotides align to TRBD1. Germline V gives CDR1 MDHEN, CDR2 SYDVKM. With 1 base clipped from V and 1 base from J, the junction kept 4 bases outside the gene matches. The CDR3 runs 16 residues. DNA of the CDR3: TGTGCCAGCAGTTTATTCCAGACAGGGAGCAATCAGCCCCAGCATTTT. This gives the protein CASSLFQTGSNQPQHF.

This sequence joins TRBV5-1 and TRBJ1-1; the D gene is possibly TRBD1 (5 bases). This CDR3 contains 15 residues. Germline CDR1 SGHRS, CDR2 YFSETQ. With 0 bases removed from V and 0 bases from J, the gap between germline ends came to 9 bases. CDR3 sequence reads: CASSLAGGLNTEAFF. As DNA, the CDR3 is TGCGCCAGCAGCTTGGCCGGGGGGTTGAACACTGAAGCTTTCTTT. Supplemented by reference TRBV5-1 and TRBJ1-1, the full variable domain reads KAGVTQTPRYLIKTRGQQVTLSCSPISGHRSVSWYQQTPGQGLQFLFEYFSETQRNKGNFPGRFSGRQFSNSRSEMNVSTLELGDSALYLCASSLAGGLNTEAFFGQGTRLTVV.

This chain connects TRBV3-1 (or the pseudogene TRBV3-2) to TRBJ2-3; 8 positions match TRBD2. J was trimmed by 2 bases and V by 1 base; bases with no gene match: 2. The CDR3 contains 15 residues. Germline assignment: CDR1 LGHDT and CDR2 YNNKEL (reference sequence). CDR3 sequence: CASSQAGGVTDTQYF. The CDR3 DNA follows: TGTGCCAGCAGCCAAGCGGGGGGGGTCACAGATACGCAGTATTTT.

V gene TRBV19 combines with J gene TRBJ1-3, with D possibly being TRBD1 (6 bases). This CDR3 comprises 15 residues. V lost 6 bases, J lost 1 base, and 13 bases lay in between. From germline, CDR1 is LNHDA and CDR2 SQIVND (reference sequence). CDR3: CASRARTGSGNTIYF. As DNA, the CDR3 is TGTGCCAGTAGAGCCCGTACAGGGTCTGGAAACACCATATATTTT.

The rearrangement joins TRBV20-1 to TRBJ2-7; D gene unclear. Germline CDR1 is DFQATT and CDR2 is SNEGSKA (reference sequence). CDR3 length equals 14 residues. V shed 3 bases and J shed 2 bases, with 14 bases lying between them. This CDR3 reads CSASPRTATYEQYF. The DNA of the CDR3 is TGCAGTGCTAGTCCCCGAACTGCCACCTACGAGCAGTACTTC.

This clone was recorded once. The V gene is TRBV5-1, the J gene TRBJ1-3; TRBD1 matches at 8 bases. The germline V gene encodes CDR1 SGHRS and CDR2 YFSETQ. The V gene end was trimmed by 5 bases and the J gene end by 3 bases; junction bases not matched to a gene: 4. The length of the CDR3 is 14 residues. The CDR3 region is CASSFGQGGNTIYF. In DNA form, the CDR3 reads TGCGCCAGCAGTTTCGGACAGGGTGGAAACACCATATATTTT.

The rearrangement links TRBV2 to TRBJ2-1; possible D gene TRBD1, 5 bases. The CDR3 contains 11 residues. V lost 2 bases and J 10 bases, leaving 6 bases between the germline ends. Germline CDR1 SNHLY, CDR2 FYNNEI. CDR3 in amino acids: CASSERGEQFF. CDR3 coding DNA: TGTGCCAGCAGTGAAAGGGGCGAGCAGTTCTTC.

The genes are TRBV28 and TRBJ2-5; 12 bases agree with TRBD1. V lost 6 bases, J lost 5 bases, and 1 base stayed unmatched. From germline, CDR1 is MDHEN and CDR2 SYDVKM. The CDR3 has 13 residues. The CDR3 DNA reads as TGTGCCAGCAGGGGACAGGGGGCGGAGACCCAGTACTTC. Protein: CASRGQGAETQYF.

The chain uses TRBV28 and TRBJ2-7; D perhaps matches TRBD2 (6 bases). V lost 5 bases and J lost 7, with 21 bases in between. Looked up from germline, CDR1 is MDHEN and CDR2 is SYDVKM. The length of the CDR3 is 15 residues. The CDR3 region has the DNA TGTGCCAGCAGTCCCCTAGACCCGGAGGGGAGTGAGCAGTACTTC. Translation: CASSPLDPEGSEQYF.

The CDR3 DNA reads TGCAGCGTTGGCGGCAGGGTCTCTGTCGACGAGCAGTACTTC. Translating it yields CSVGGRVSVDEQYF. The chain recombines TRBV29-1 with TRBJ2-7; D might be TRBD1 (5 bases). The CDR3 has 14 residues. V lost 4 bases to trimming and J lost 5 bases, with 18 bases between them. CDR1 is SQVTM and CDR2 is ANQGSEA in the germline V gene.

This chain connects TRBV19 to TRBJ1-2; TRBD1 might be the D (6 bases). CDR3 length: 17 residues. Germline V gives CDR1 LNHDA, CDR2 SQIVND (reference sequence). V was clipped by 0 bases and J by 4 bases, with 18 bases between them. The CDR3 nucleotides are TGTGCCAGTAGTATAGATCCCGGGACATCGCGAGGCTATGGCTACACCTTC. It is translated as CASSIDPGTSRGYGYTF.

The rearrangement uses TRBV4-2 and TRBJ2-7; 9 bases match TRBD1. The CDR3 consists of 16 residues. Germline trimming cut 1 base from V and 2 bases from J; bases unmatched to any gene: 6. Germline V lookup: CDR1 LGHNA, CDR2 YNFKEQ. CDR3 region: CASSQVQGAHTYEQYF. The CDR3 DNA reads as TGTGCCAGCAGCCAAGTACAGGGGGCGCACACCTACGAGCAGTACTTC.

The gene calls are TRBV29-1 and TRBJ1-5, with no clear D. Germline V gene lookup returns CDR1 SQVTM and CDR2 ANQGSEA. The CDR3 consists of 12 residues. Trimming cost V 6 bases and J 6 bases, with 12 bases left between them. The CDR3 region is CSVTGRVQPQHF. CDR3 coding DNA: TGCAGCGTCACGGGGAGGGTTCAGCCCCAGCATTTT.

The CDR3, as DNA: TGTGCCAGCGGGACAGGGGGTCGAGAGACCCAGTACTTC. Protein: CASGTGGRETQYF. This sequence joins TRBV27 and TRBJ2-5; 11 positions match TRBD1. This CDR3 is built from 13 residues. Germline values: CDR1 MNHEY, CDR2 SMNVEV (reference sequence). V lost 8 bases to trimming and J lost 4 bases; unmatched junction nucleotides: 3.

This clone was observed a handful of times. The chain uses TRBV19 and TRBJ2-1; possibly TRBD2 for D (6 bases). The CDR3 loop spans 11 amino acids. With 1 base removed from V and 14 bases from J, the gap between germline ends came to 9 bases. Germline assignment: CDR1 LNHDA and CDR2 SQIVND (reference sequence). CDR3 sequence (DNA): TGTGCCAGTAGTATAGGGAGGGTAAAGTTCTTC. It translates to CASSIGRVKFF.

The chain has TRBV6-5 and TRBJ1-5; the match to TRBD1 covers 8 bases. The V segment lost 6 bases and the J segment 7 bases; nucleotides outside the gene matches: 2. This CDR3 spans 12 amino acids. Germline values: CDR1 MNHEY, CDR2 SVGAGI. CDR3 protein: CASRTGGQPQHF. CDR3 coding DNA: TGTGCCAGCAGAACAGGGGGGCAGCCCCAGCATTTT.

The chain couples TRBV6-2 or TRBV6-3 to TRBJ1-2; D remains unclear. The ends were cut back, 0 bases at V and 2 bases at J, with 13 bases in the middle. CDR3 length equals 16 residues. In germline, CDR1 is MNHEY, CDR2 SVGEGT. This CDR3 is CASSYSIVPRNYGYTF. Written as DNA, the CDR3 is TGTGCCAGCAGTTACTCGATCGTCCCCAGGAACTATGGCTACACCTTC.

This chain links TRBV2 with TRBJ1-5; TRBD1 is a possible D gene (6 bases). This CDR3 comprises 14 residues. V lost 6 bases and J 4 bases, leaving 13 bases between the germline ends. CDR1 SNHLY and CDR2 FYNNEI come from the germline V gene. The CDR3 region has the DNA TGTGCCAGCAGCCTCGCCAGGGGTAATCAGCCCCAGCATTTT. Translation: CASSLARGNQPQHF.

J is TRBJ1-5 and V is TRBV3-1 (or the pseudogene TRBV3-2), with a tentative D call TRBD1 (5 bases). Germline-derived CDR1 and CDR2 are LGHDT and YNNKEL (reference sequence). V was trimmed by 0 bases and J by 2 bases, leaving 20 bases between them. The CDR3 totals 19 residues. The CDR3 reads CASSQERGHGREGNQPQHF. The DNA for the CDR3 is TGTGCCAGCAGCCAAGAAAGGGGCCACGGCCGGGAGGGCAATCAGCCCCAGCATTTT.